The 12 T cell receptor beta chains below all came from one sample that was sequenced in a study of blood T cell repertoires in COVID-19. The repertoire was sequenced with immunoSEQ multiplex PCR; TCRdb's copy has only in-frame clones and lacks some. The sample contains 400,000 to 450,000 clones, 80% to 90% of which appear only once. Sequenced input: peripheral blood. These receptors were obtained from a man aged 18-30 years with COVID-19, enrolled during active disease.

The genes are TRBV24-1 and TRBJ2-1, with TRBD2 as a possible D gene (6 bases). This CDR3 spans 12 amino acids. In germline, CDR1 is KGHDR, CDR2 SFDVKD. Trimming left V 0 bases short and J 15 bases short, with 11 bases between. The CDR3 DNA reads as TGTGCCACCAGTGATTTGCCTCGGGAGTTGTTCTTC. Translating it yields CATSDLPRELFF.

The V call is TRBV6-7, the J call TRBJ1-5; D gene ambiguous. Being an ORF, TRBV6-7 has a function that is uncertain. This CDR3 is built from 13 residues. The V end lost 2 bases, the J end lost 4 bases, and 6 bases lay between the germline ends. As DNA, the CDR3 is TGTGCCAGCAGTTACCCCCCAAATCAGCCCCAGCATTTT. Translation gives CASSYPPNQPQHF.

This rearrangement joins TRBV19 to TRBJ1-5; the D gene is possibly TRBD1 (6 bases). Between the trimmed V and J ends, which lost 4 bases and 0 bases, there was a span of 22 bases. Germline values: CDR1 LNHDA, CDR2 SQIVND (reference sequence). The CDR3 runs to 19 residues. The CDR3 DNA reads TGTGCCAGTAGTACCCCTGAGGACAGACAATTGATTAGCAATCAGCCCCAGCATTTT. It is translated as CASSTPEDRQLISNQPQHF.

This sequence joins TRBV5-1 and TRBJ2-1; tentatively, D is TRBD1 (6 bases). Germline V gene data show CDR1 as SGHRS and CDR2 as YFSETQ. The CDR3 spans 17 residues. The ends were cut back, 1 base at V and 2 bases at J, with 16 bases in the middle. CDR3 coding DNA: TGCGCCAGCAGCTTGACGGGGACACCAACCCCCTACAATGAGCAGTTCTTC. Its translation: CASSLTGTPTPYNEQFF.

The chain has TRBV2 and TRBJ1-3; TRBD1 is a possible D gene (5 bases). Trimming took 4 bases from V and 0 from J, leaving 16 bases between them. Per the germline V gene, CDR1 is SNHLY and CDR2 is FYNNEI. The CDR3 is 17 residues long. The CDR3 sequence is CASSATGVAGSGNTIYF. CDR3 nucleotide sequence: TGTGCCAGCAGTGCAACAGGAGTGGCCGGCTCTGGAAACACCATATATTTT.

This clone was recorded once. The genes are TRBV24-1 and TRBJ2-7; 10 bases are shared with TRBD2. Germline V gene sequence: CDR1 KGHDR, CDR2 SFDVKD. V lost 0 bases, J lost 4 bases, and 11 bases stayed unmatched. This CDR3 has 18 residues. The CDR3 DNA follows: TGTGCCACCAGTGATTTGTCCCCCCCCCTAGCGGGGGTGTACGAGCAGTACTTC. Amino acid sequence: CATSDLSPPLAGVYEQYF.

The rearrangement links TRBV29-1 to TRBJ2-1; TRBD2 agrees at 12 bases. This CDR3 has 16 amino acids. Per the germline V gene, CDR1 is SQVTM and CDR2 is ANQGSEA. The ends lost 2 bases at V and 2 bases at J; junction bases unmatched: 4. CDR3 sequence (DNA): TGCAGCGTTGAAACGGGACTAGCGGGCACCTACAATGAGCAGTTCTTC. It yields the protein CSVETGLAGTYNEQFF.

The chain has TRBV2 and TRBJ2-1, with TRBD2 matching 13 bases. V lost 8 bases and J lost 0; bases outside the gene matches: 13. The CDR3 has 19 residues. Per the germline V gene, CDR1 is SNHLY and CDR2 is FYNNEI. CDR3 protein: CASSQGLAGAPSSYNEQFF. The CDR3 DNA sequence: TGTGCCAGCTCCCAAGGACTAGCGGGAGCCCCCAGCTCCTACAATGAGCAGTTCTTC.

The chain combines TRBV13 with TRBJ2-3; 8 bases fit TRBD1. This CDR3 spans 18 amino acids. With 5 bases clipped from V and 3 bases from J, the junction kept 16 bases outside the gene matches. Germline V gives CDR1 PRHDT, CDR2 FYEKMQ (reference sequence). In nucleotides, the CDR3 is TGTGCCAGCAGCGACCAGGGGGCGAGGGACTTCGTTACAGATACGCAGTATTTT. Translated, it gives CASSDQGARDFVTDTQYF.

The chain is built from TRBV14 and TRBJ2-1; unclear D gene. V was shortened by 6 bases and J by 9 bases, with 15 bases between the two germline ends. The length of the CDR3 is 13 residues. Germline V gives CDR1 SGHDN, CDR2 FVKESK. CDR3 amino acids: CASSSRRGSEQFF. CDR3 sequence (DNA): TGTGCCAGCAGTTCCCGGAGAGGAAGTGAGCAGTTCTTC. Based on the CDR3 plus reference TRBV14 and TRBJ2-1, the full variable domain is EAGVTQFPSHSVIEKGQTVTLRCDPISGHDNLYWYRRVMGKEIKFLLHFVKESKQDESGMPNNRFLAERTGGTYSTLKVQPAELEDSGVYFCASSSRRGSEQFFGPGTRLTVL.

Written as DNA, the CDR3 is TGTGCCAGCAGTAACCCCCGGACTAGCGGCTCTAGCGGGGTTAATGCCGGGGAGCTGTTTTTT. It encodes CASSNPRTSGSSGVNAGELFF. The V call is TRBV2, the J call TRBJ2-2; the match to TRBD2 covers 10 bases. This CDR3 has 21 amino acids. Germline V gene lookup returns CDR1 SNHLY and CDR2 FYNNEI. Trimming at V came to 5 bases and at J to 6 bases, leaving 24 bases not matched to a gene.

This chain connects TRBV2 to TRBJ1-4; 9 bases agree with TRBD1. CDR1 is SNHLY, CDR2 FYNNEI, per germline. Trimming took 6 bases from V and 7 from J; bases not matched to a gene: 9. The CDR3 sequence is 15 residues long. The CDR3 spells CASSPEQGASEKLFF. CDR3 DNA sequence: TGTGCCAGCAGCCCCGAACAGGGGGCGTCTGAAAAACTGTTTTTT.